These 23 T cell receptor beta chains originate from one sample sequenced in a study of shared clonotypes between healthy human individuals. The data were produced by immunoSEQ multiplex PCR, yet TCRdb's version contains in-frame clones alone and is incomplete. The table has over a million clones, roughly 96% seen once. The material sequenced was naive CD4+ T cells sorted from blood. Subset: CD45RA+ positively selected. The receptor set was obtained from a man younger than 45 in good health.

The V gene is TRBV18, the J gene TRBJ2-5; D might be TRBD1 (6 bases). Trimming took 8 bases from V and 4 from J, leaving 17 bases between them. The CDR3 runs to 14 residues. Germline V gives CDR1 KGHSH, CDR2 LQKENI. CDR3 sequence reads: CASHKSGRGETQYF. CDR3 nucleotides: TGTGCCAGCCACAAATCAGGCAGGGGAGAGACCCAGTACTTC. Supplemented by reference TRBV18 and TRBJ2-5, the full variable domain reads NAGVMQNPRHLVRRRGQEARLRCSPMKGHSHVYWYRQLPEEGLKFMVYLQKENIIDESGMPKERFSAEFPKEGPSILRIQQVVRGDSAAYFCASHKSGRGETQYFGPGTRLLVL.

The chain is built from TRBV6-6 and TRBJ2-7, with 10 positions matching TRBD2. There are 14 residues in the CDR3. Trimming cost V 5 bases and J 5 bases; bases outside gene matches: 6. In germline, CDR1 is MNHNY, CDR2 SVGAGI (reference sequence). The CDR3 spells CASSQLAGLHEQYF. The CDR3 DNA reads TGTGCCAGCAGTCAACTAGCGGGACTACACGAGCAGTACTTC.

The gene calls are TRBV18 and TRBJ2-3; D call uncertain. Per germline, CDR1 KGHSH and CDR2 LQKENI. The ends were cut back, 4 bases at V and 0 bases at J, with 8 bases in the middle. There are 14 residues in the CDR3. The CDR3 loop reads CASSRGRSTDTQYF. CDR3 DNA: TGTGCCAGCTCACGCGGTAGGAGCACAGATACGCAGTATTTT.

The gene calls are TRBV5-1 and TRBJ2-2, with a weak D call TRBD1 (5 bases). The V gene lost 6 bases and the J gene lost 8 bases, with 14 bases spanning the gap. The CDR3 totals 13 residues. Germline CDR1 and CDR2: SGHRS and YFSETQ. CDR3 sequence: CASMFVGAGELFF. The CDR3 DNA reads as TGCGCCAGCATGTTCGTAGGGGCTGGGGAGCTGTTTTTT.

The chain is built from TRBV6-1 and TRBJ2-7; 15 bases fit TRBD2. The germline CDR1 and CDR2 sequences are MNHNS and SASEGT. V gave up 6 bases and J gave up 5 bases; unmatched junction bases: 5. CDR3 size: 15 residues. This CDR3 is CASRGLAGGWDEQYF. The DNA for the CDR3 is TGTGCCAGCAGAGGACTAGCGGGAGGGTGGGACGAGCAGTACTTC.

V and J are TRBV30 and TRBJ2-3, with 12 positions matching TRBD2. Trimming at V came to 2 bases and at J to 3 bases, leaving 12 bases not matched to a gene. The CDR3 totals 18 residues. The germline V gene has CDR1 GTSNPN and CDR2 SVGIG (reference sequence). The CDR3 region is CAWSLTRRTSGNTDTQYF. Written as DNA, the CDR3 is TGTGCCTGGAGTCTTACACGAAGGACTAGCGGGAATACAGATACGCAGTATTTT.

This clone was seen a single time. This chain joins TRBV9 and TRBJ1-2, with TRBD1 as a possible D gene (5 bases). Germline V CDR1 and CDR2: SGDLS, YYNGEE. This CDR3 is built from 13 residues. Trimming shortened V by 4 bases and J by 6 bases, and 13 bases separated the two germline ends. DNA for the CDR3: TGTGCCAGCAGCTATGGGGCGGAGGATGGCTACACCTTC. Amino acid sequence: CASSYGAEDGYTF.

This clone was counted a single time. J is TRBJ2-3 and V is TRBV29-1; D is ambiguous. There are 14 residues in the CDR3. V was pared by 5 bases and J by 5 bases, with 17 bases between. Germline lookup yields CDR1 SQVTM and CDR2 ANQGSEA. The CDR3 reads CSVSPLLNRDTQYF. DNA of the CDR3: TGCAGCGTTTCCCCTCTTTTAAACCGAGATACGCAGTATTTT.

The table lists this clone with a count of one. The chain joins TRBV19 to TRBJ2-3; a possible D gene is TRBD2 (6 bases). The CDR3 runs 13 residues. V lost 4 bases, J lost 5 bases, and 10 bases lay in between. Germline CDR1 LNHDA, CDR2 SQIVND (reference sequence). The CDR3 loop is CASSRAAGDTQYF. The CDR3 DNA reads as TGTGCCAGTAGTAGGGCAGCGGGAGATACGCAGTATTTT.

V usage is TRBV6-1 and J usage is TRBJ1-3; no clear D. CDR1 and CDR2 (germline): MNHNS, SASEGT. The CDR3 length is 11 residues. V was shortened by 11 bases and J by 3 bases, with 8 bases between the two germline ends. CDR3 in amino acids: CAGGLGNTIYF. In DNA, the CDR3 is TGTGCCGGCGGCCTTGGAAACACCATATATTTT.

This chain joins TRBV28 and TRBJ2-2, with a tentative D call TRBD1 (5 bases). CDR1 and CDR2 from the germline V gene are MDHEN and SYDVKM. V dropped 5 bases and J dropped 4 bases, with 8 bases sitting between them. This CDR3 is 13 amino acids long. This CDR3 is CASSVRVTGELFF. The CDR3, as DNA: TGTGCCAGCAGTGTCAGGGTCACCGGGGAGCTGTTTTTT.

The V and J genes are TRBV7-2 and TRBJ2-3, with TRBD2 identical over 13 bases. V was pared by 5 bases and J by 2 bases, with 4 bases of the junction left unmatched. This CDR3 is built from 16 residues. The germline CDR1 and CDR2 sequences are SGHTA and FQGNSA. DNA of the CDR3: TGTGCCAGCAGCAGGGGGACTAGCGGGAACACAGATACGCAGTATTTT. This sequence encodes CASSRGTSGNTDTQYF.

The rearrangement uses TRBV18 and TRBJ1-3; D might be TRBD1 (5 bases). CDR1 is KGHSH, CDR2 LQKENI, per germline. This CDR3 region has 14 residues. Trimming stripped 2 bases from V and 8 bases from J, with 13 bases between. CDR3 in DNA: TGTGCCAGCTCACCAATGAGCAGGGTCGACACCATATATTTT. This translates into CASSPMSRVDTIYF.

This chain uses TRBV10-3 with TRBJ1-2; D gene uncertain. CDR1 and CDR2 from the germline V gene are ENHRY and SYGVKD. Between the trimmed V and J ends, which lost 6 bases and 0 bases, there was a span of 11 bases. The CDR3 contains 14 residues. CDR3 residues: CAISATEANYGYTF. In DNA form, the CDR3 reads TGTGCCATCAGCGCCACGGAAGCTAACTATGGCTACACCTTC.

The V and J genes are TRBV2 and TRBJ1-1; D is unclear. CDR3 length: 15 residues. V was cut by 6 bases and J by 1 base, with 15 bases left in between. Germline V gives CDR1 SNHLY, CDR2 FYNNEI. In DNA, the CDR3 is TGTGCCAGCAGGGAGGGTGTTCTTGCGAACACTGAAGCTTTCTTT. This gives the protein CASREGVLANTEAFF.

CDR3 protein: CASSLEGEHEQYF. In DNA form, the CDR3 reads TGTGCCAGCAGCTTGGAGGGAGAGCACGAGCAGTACTTC. The chain is built from TRBV5-5 and TRBJ2-7, with D tentatively TRBD2 (5 bases). The V and J ends lost 0 bases and 5 bases respectively, with 9 bases between them. Per the germline V gene, CDR1 is SGHKS and CDR2 is YYEKEE (reference sequence). This CDR3 has 13 residues.

J is TRBJ2-5 and V is TRBV29-1; tentative D call: TRBD1 (5 bases). The CDR3 covers 13 residues. Trimming pared 8 bases from V and 5 bases from J, leaving 18 bases between. Germline CDR1 is SQVTM and CDR2 is ANQGSEA. The CDR3 region is CSSDRKGMETQYF. The CDR3 DNA sequence: TGCAGCTCCGACAGAAAAGGGATGGAGACCCAGTACTTC.

V and J are TRBV2 and TRBJ2-5; D is undetermined. Germline V CDR1 and CDR2: SNHLY, FYNNEI. Trimming took 8 bases from V and 7 from J, leaving 14 bases between them. This CDR3 is built from 12 residues. This chain's CDR3 is CASEADGMTQYF. Here the CDR3 DNA reads TGTGCCAGCGAGGCAGACGGTATGACCCAGTACTTC. Looking up the rest from reference TRBV2 and TRBJ2-5 gives the full variable domain: EPEVTQTPSHQVTQMGQEVILRCVPISNHLYFYWYRQILGQKVEFLVSFYNNEISEKSEIFDDQFSVERPDGSNFTLKIRSTKLEDSAMYFCASEADGMTQYFGPGTRLLVL.

The chain joins TRBV29-1 to TRBJ2-1; 9 bases agree with TRBD1. The CDR3 is 14 residues long. V dropped 4 bases and J dropped 7; count of bases not matched to a gene: 8. CDR1 is SQVTM and CDR2 is ANQGSEA in the germline V gene. CDR3 in DNA: TGCAGCGTTGGGGACAGGGTGGGTCGGAATGAGCAGTTCTTC. Protein product: CSVGDRVGRNEQFF.

The J gene is TRBJ1-1, the V gene TRBV2; D is unclear. Trimming pared 6 bases from V and 9 bases from J, leaving 11 bases between. The CDR3 contains 11 residues. Germline V gene sequence: CDR1 SNHLY, CDR2 FYNNEI. CDR3 amino acids: CASREDPKAFF. The CDR3 DNA sequence: TGTGCCAGCAGAGAGGACCCAAAAGCTTTCTTT.

The chain combines TRBV7-8 with TRBJ2-7; no definite D call. The ends were cut back, 2 bases at V and 4 bases at J, with 9 bases in the middle. The CDR3 extends over 13 amino acids. CDR1 is SGHVS, CDR2 FQNEAQ, per germline. This chain's CDR3 is CASSLMTSYEQYF. CDR3 DNA: TGTGCCAGCAGCTTAATGACGTCGTACGAGCAGTACTTC.

The chain has TRBV5-6 and TRBJ2-7; D unclear. The V gene lost 3 bases and the J gene lost 5 bases, with 9 bases spanning the gap. The length of the CDR3 is 12 residues. Germline values: CDR1 SGHDT, CDR2 YYEEEE. The CDR3 DNA reads TGTGCCAGCAGCTGGAGTTGGAACGAGCAGTACTTC. Amino acids: CASSWSWNEQYF.

The genes are TRBV13 and TRBJ2-3; D call uncertain. The V and J ends lost 5 bases and 3 bases respectively, with 12 bases between them. There are 14 residues in the CDR3. The germline V gene has CDR1 PRHDT and CDR2 FYEKMQ (reference sequence). CDR3 sequence reads: CASSPSASTDTQYF. CDR3 coding DNA: TGTGCCAGCAGCCCTTCTGCGTCGACAGATACGCAGTATTTT.